What follows describes a single T cell receptor (beta chain). Enrolled through a virtual design, the participants were between about 18 and 89 years of age and came from 24 US areas. Germline V gene sequence: CDR1 KGHDR, CDR2 SFDVKD. V lost 3 bases to trimming and J lost 3 bases, with 10 bases between them. CDR3 length equals 15 residues. This sample was taken from a study of blood T cell repertoires in COVID-19. As for the study in general: Nucleic acid was either cDNA or gDNA, and it came from T cells, B-cell-depleted T cells, or PBMCs.

Sequencing used immunoSEQ multiplex PCR; TCRdb keeps in-frame clones, though not all of them. The sample contains around 330,000 clones, around 85% of which appear only once. The source material was PBMCs or T cells enriched from blood (not recorded which). This chain uses TRBV24-1 with TRBJ2-2; TRBD2 might be the D (5 bases). The sequence came from a woman aged 25 to 39 who had been exposed to COVID-19. In nucleotides, the CDR3 is TGTGCCACCAGTGATACGGGATGGGACACCGGGGAGCTGTTTTTT. Translating it yields CATSDTGWDTGELFF.